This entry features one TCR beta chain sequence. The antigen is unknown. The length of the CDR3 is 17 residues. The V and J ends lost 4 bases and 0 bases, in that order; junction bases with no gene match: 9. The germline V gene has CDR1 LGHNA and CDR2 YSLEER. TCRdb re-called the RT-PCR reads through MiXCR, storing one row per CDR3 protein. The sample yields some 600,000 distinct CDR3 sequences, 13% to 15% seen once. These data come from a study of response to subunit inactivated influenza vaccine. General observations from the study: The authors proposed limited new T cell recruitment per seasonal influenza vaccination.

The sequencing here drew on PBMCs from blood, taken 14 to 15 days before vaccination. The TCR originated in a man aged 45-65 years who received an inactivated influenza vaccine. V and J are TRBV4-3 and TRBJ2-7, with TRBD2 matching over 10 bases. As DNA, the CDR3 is TGCGCCAGCAGCCGTGCGACCGGACTAGCGGACTCCTACGAGCAGTACTTC. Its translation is CASSRATGLADSYEQYF.